One T cell receptor (beta chain) is described in this entry. It has no known antigen specificity. Per-base qualities were not stored, and no clone one base away is much larger. These data come from a study of blood T cell repertoires in COVID-19 (dated by TCRdb to 2018 to 2021). Describing the broader study: Collaborator samples came from the United States, Italy and Spain and covered acute and convalescent phases of COVID-19. The prospective study material was composed of cDNA or gDNA derived from T cells, B-cell-depleted T cells, or PBMCs. The dataset comprised deeply sampled blood TCRbeta repertoires from subjects exposed to, actively infected with, or recovered from COVID-19. A freely available public database, intended as a resource for researchers studying the immune response to SARS-CoV-2, is where the repertoires were released. Samples were obtained from the ongoing ImmuneRACE study (first 160 participants) and from approximately 1,200 subjects provided by 6 global collaborators. A de-identified subject ID, COVID-19 status, age in years and sex were almost always included in the sample metadata. Where HLA class I and class II types were available, the types were taken from metadata supplied by the sample provider, not from assay-based typing. What the study reported, not specific to this receptor: The amount of clinical and demographic metadata varied by source and participant and was provided uncurated.

TCRbeta CDR3 regions were amplified from genomic DNA using the immunoSEQ Assay, a bias-controlled multiplex PCR. In the authors' own workflow: The number of nucleated cells in each sample was estimated by amplification of reference gene primers within the assay. To quantify the absolute abundance of each unique TCRbeta CDR3 rearrangement, sequence reads were collapsed and filtered. For each sample, productive Simpson clonality was calculated as the square root of Simpson's diversity index across productive rearrangements. The immuneACCESS repertoire file appears here via TCRdb, limited to in-frame rearrangements. These files lack a portion of the clones; in checked studies, under half of the deficit traces to unresolved V genes, and the cause of the others is not known. V, J and clone size reflect that table, while D and trimming were determined from the DNA. This sample lists about 140,000 clones; 60% to 80% were detected once. The leading ten clones occupy around 2.9% of the sample.

Participants in the prospective study were enrolled through a virtual design, were aged about 18 to 100 years, and lived in roughly 24 United States geographic areas. In the prospective study, cohorts were assigned on the basis of participant-reported clinical history obtained from a screening survey and a study questionnaire. ImmuneRACE Cohort 3 recovered participants were defined by two consecutive negative NP/OP PCR tests, healthcare professional clearance, or symptom resolution. In the prospective study, whole blood, serum and a nasopharyngeal or oropharyngeal swab were collected from each participant by mobile phlebotomists. Prospective study participants could optionally give additional blood draws and questionnaires over an approximately two-month period. Prospective study blood samples were shipped either frozen or at room temperature before DNA extraction. From a lookup of the germline V gene (reference sequence), CDR1 and CDR2 are LGHDT and YNNKEL. Trimming accounts for 4 bases at V and 3 bases at J, while the number of junction bases matched to no gene is 6. From cysteine to phenylalanine, the CDR3 is 16 amino acids long. The sequence is cut down to CDR3 DNA, 48 bases in frame from base 1.

The TCR originated in a woman in her forties or fifties who had recovered from COVID-19. This sequence uses TRBV3-1 (or the pseudogene TRBV3-2) and TRBJ2-1, with 10 junctional bases fitting TRBD2. Sample: PBMCs or T cells enriched from blood (not recorded which). The DNA reads TGTGCCAGCAGCCCACTAGCGGGACGGAACTACAATGAGCAGTTCTTC. It specifies CASSPLAGRNYNEQFF.